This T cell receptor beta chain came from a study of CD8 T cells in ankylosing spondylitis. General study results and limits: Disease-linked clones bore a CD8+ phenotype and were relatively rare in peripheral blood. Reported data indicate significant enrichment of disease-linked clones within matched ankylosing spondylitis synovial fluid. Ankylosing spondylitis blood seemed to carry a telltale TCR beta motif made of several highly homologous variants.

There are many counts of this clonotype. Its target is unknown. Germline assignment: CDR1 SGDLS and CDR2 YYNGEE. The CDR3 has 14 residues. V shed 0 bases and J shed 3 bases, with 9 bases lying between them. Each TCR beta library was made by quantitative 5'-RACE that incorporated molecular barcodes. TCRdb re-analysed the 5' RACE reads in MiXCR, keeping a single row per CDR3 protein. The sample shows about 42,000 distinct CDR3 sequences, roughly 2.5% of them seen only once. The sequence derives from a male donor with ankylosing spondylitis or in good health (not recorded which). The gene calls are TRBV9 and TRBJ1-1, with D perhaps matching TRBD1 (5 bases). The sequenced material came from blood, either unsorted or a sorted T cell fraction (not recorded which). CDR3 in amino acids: CASSVGGGDTEAFF. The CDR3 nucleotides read TGTGCCAGCAGCGTAGGGGGGGGTGACACTGAAGCTTTCTTT.